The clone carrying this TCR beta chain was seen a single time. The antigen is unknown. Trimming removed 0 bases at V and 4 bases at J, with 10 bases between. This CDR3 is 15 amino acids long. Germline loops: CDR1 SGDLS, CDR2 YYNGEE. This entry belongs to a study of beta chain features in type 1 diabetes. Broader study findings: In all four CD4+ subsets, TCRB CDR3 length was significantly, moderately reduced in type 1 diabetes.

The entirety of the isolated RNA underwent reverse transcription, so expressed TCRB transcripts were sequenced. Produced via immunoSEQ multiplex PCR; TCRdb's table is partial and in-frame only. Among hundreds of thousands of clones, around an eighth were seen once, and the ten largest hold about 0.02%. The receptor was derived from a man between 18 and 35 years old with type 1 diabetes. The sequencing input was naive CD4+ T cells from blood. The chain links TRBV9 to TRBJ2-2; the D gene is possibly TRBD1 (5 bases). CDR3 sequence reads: CASSVEGRATGELFF. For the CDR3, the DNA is TGTGCCAGCAGCGTAGAGGGCAGGGCCACCGGGGAGCTGTTTTTT.